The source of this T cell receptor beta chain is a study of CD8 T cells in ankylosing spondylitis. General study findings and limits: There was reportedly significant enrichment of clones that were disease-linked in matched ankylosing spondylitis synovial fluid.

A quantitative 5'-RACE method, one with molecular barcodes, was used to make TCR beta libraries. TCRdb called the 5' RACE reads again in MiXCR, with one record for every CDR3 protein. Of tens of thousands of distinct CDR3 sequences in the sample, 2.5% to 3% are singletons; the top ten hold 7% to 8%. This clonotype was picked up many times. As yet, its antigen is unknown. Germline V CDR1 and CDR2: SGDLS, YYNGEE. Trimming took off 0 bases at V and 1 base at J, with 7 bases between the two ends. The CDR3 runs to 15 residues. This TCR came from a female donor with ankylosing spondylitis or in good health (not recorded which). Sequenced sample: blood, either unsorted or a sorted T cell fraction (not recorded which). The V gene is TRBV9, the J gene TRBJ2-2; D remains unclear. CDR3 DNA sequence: TGTGCCAGCAGCGTAGACGGTTGGAACACCGGGGAGCTGTTTTTT. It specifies CASSVDGWNTGELFF.